This entry features one T cell receptor (beta chain) sequence. Autoimmune disease history or systemic immunosuppression meant exclusion. With 4 bases clipped from V and 5 bases from J, the junction kept 5 bases outside the gene matches. The CDR3 extends over 15 amino acids. Germline values: CDR1 SGHNT, CDR2 YYREEE (reference sequence). The data were obtained in a study of OX40 agonist ivuxolimab in advanced cancers. The method was immunoSEQ multiplex PCR; TCRdb's version includes in-frame clones alone and lacks a portion of them. This sample has approximately 91,000 clones, with 80% to 90% found just once.

V and J are TRBV5-4 and TRBJ1-6; the match to TRBD1 covers 8 bases. This TCR was recovered from an adult with an advanced solid tumor such as melanoma, head and neck, liver or kidney cancer. The specimen was CD4+ or CD8+ T cells sorted from blood, collected in a trial of the OX40 agonist ivuxolimab. CDR3 in amino acids: CASSIPGQDNSPLHF. The CDR3 bases are TGTGCCAGCAGCATACCGGGACAGGATAATTCACCCCTCCACTTT. The whole variable domain, filled in from reference TRBV5-4 and TRBJ1-6, reads ETGVTQSPTHLIKTRGQQVTLRCSSQSGHNTVSWYQQALGQGPQFIFQYYREEENGRGNFPPRFSGLQFPNYSSELNVNALELDDSALYLCASSIPGQDNSPLHFGNGTRLTVT.